The 16 T cell receptor beta chains below all came from one sample that was sequenced in a study of T cell clonotyping in hematopoietic cell transplantation. The assay was immunoSEQ multiplex PCR, and TCRdb's table has in-frame clones only and misses some. The sample carries about 12,000 clones, about half recorded once. The sample was peripheral blood mononuclear cells. These receptors originate from a middle-aged man in good health. Some clones in this sample may be carry-over from other donors' samples.

This clone turned up a few times. V usage is TRBV29-1 and J usage is TRBJ2-7, with TRBD1 identical over 11 bases. CDR1 and CDR2 from the germline V gene are SQVTM and ANQGSEA. The length of the CDR3 is 13 residues. The trim removed 5 bases at V and 12 bases at J, leaving 12 bases unmatched. The DNA of the CDR3 is TGCAGCGTTCAGCCGGCCGGACAGGGGGCAGCGTACTTC. It specifies CSVQPAGQGAAYF.

This chain links TRBV7-8 with TRBJ1-2; D may be TRBD1 (6 bases). The CDR3 length is 15 residues. V was cut by 1 base and J by 3 bases, with 12 bases left in between. Germline CDR1 reads SGHVS; CDR2 reads FQNEAQ. The CDR3 DNA follows: TGTGCCAGCAGCTTAGAAGGGGGATCGCACTATGGCTACACCTTC. Translating gives CASSLEGGSHYGYTF.

This sequence joins TRBV25-1 and TRBJ2-1; no reliable D call. Germline V lookup: CDR1 MGHDK, CDR2 SYGVNS. Trimming took off 3 bases at V and 0 bases at J, with 12 bases between the two ends. The CDR3 has 16 residues. DNA of the CDR3: TGTGCCAGCAGTGAGCATAGAAGGAGCTCCTACAATGAGCAGTTCTTC. Its protein product is CASSEHRRSSYNEQFF.

This clone was seen a few times. The chain combines TRBV19 with TRBJ1-2, with D perhaps matching TRBD1 (5 bases). This CDR3 has 12 amino acids. Germline V lookup: CDR1 LNHDA, CDR2 SQIVND (reference sequence). Between the trimmed V and J ends, which lost 7 bases and 5 bases, there was a span of 11 bases. The CDR3 DNA follows: TGTGCCAGTACCATAGGGGTATATGGCTACACCTTC. Translating it yields CASTIGVYGYTF.

The V gene is TRBV27, the J gene TRBJ1-4, with D hard to call. Trimming removed 0 bases at V and 12 bases at J, with 14 bases between. The CDR3 sequence is 14 residues long. Germline V gene sequence: CDR1 MNHEY, CDR2 SMNVEV (reference sequence). The CDR3 bases are TGTGCCAGCAGTTTATCCGGGAGCGCTGGGGAACTGTTTTTT. This translates into CASSLSGSAGELFF.

The genes are TRBV6-1 and TRBJ2-2, with a tentative D call TRBD2 (5 bases). This CDR3 has 17 amino acids. Trimming removed 4 bases at V and 0 bases at J, with 15 bases between. Looked up from germline, CDR1 is MNHNS and CDR2 is SASEGT. CDR3 in amino acids: CASSAPRGTSNTGELFF. In DNA, the CDR3 is TGTGCCAGCAGTGCTCCTCGGGGTACCTCGAACACCGGGGAGCTGTTTTTT.

The chain combines TRBV4-2 with TRBJ2-7, with D tentatively TRBD1 (6 bases). The V end lost 1 base, the J end lost 5 bases, and 15 bases lay between the germline ends. This CDR3 contains 15 residues. Germline values: CDR1 LGHNA, CDR2 YNFKEQ. CDR3 sequence reads: CASSQVGGIGDEQYF. The CDR3, as DNA: TGTGCCAGCAGCCAAGTAGGGGGAATCGGAGACGAGCAGTACTTC.

The chain carries TRBV6-6 and TRBJ2-7; 9 nucleotides align to TRBD1. Germline V gene sequence: CDR1 MNHNY, CDR2 SVGAGI (reference sequence). CDR3 length: 14 amino acids. V was pared by 2 bases and J by 5 bases, with 4 bases of the junction left unmatched. In DNA, the CDR3 is TGTGCCAGCAGTTACGGGACAGGGAGGGACGAGCAGTACTTC. Encoded protein: CASSYGTGRDEQYF.

The chain has TRBV7-7 and TRBJ2-5; D not certain. Germline CDR1 and CDR2: SSHAT and FNYEAQ (reference sequence). The CDR3 has 15 amino acids. The ends were cut back, 1 base at V and 1 base at J, with 10 bases in the middle. The CDR3 DNA is TGTGCCAGCAGCTTAGGGGCGAGTTCCCAAGAGACCCAGTACTTC. As protein: CASSLGASSQETQYF. Full variable domain (outside the CDR3, taken from reference TRBV7-7 and TRBJ2-5): GAGVSQSPRYKVTKRGQDVTLRCDPISSHATLYWYQQALGQGPEFLTYFNYEAQPDKSGLPSDRFSAERPEGSISTLTIQRTEQRDSAMYRCASSLGASSQETQYFGPGTRLLVL.

This chain uses TRBV30 with TRBJ2-5; no definite D call. With the DNA end fitting TRBJ2-7 better, the J assignment may be wrong. The CDR3 is 13 residues long. Germline V gene data show CDR1 as GTSNPN and CDR2 as SVGIG (reference sequence). DNA for the CDR3: TGTGCCGCGGACGGTGAGCTCTCCTACGAGCAGTACTTC. Translation gives CAADGELSYEQYF.

This chain uses TRBV28 with TRBJ2-7; a possible D gene is TRBD2 (5 bases). V was clipped by 2 bases and J by 5 bases, with 10 bases between them. This CDR3 has 13 residues. Germline V lookup: CDR1 MDHEN, CDR2 SYDVKM. CDR3: CASSLGLADEQYF. As DNA, the CDR3 is TGTGCCAGCAGTTTAGGGCTAGCAGACGAGCAGTACTTC.

V gene TRBV30 combines with J gene TRBJ2-3; 7 bases are a match to TRBD2. There are 13 residues in the CDR3. CDR1 is GTSNPN and CDR2 is SVGIG in the germline V gene (reference sequence). After removal of 6 bases from V and 5 bases from J, the junction contained 8 bases not matched to a gene. For the CDR3, the DNA is TGTGCCTGTCCTAGGACTAGTGGAGATACGCAGTATTTT. This gives the protein CACPRTSGDTQYF.

This clone appeared a few times. The chain links TRBV30 to TRBJ1-6, with D possibly matching TRBD1 (6 bases). Trimming removed 5 bases at V and 9 bases at J, with 26 bases between. This CDR3 has 17 residues. CDR1 and CDR2 from the germline V gene are GTSNPN and SVGIG (reference sequence). CDR3 loop: CAWRGGPAPRWGSPLHF. CDR3 nucleotide sequence: TGTGCCTGGCGGGGGGGGCCCGCTCCTCGTTGGGGTTCACCCCTCCACTTT.

The chain employs TRBV19 and TRBJ1-1; 8 bases match TRBD1. J was trimmed by 10 bases and V by 1 base; bases with no gene match: 5. Germline V gene data show CDR1 as LNHDA and CDR2 as SQIVND (reference sequence). The CDR3 contains 13 residues. CDR3 amino acids: CASSIATGGRAFF. In nucleotides, the CDR3 is TGTGCCAGTAGTATAGCAACAGGGGGGCGAGCTTTCTTT.

In its sample, this clone was seen a few times. Other nucleotide sequences from this sample produce the same CDR3. V usage is TRBV30 and J usage is TRBJ1-5; D not certain. Germline V gene lookup returns CDR1 GTSNPN and CDR2 SVGIG (reference sequence). With 0 bases removed from V and 1 base from J, the gap between germline ends came to 4 bases. The CDR3 is made up of 13 amino acids. The CDR3 region has the DNA TGTGCCTGGAGTGTTGGCAGCAATCAGCCCCAGCATTTT. Translating it yields CAWSVGSNQPQHF.

This chain connects TRBV6-5 to TRBJ1-2; 8 bases match TRBD1. CDR1 is MNHEY and CDR2 is SVGAGI in the germline V gene. The CDR3 spans 12 residues. With 6 bases clipped from V and 4 bases from J, the junction kept 1 base outside the gene matches. CDR3 protein: CASSTGGYGYTF. CDR3 sequence (DNA): TGTGCCAGCAGCACAGGGGGCTATGGCTACACCTTC.